The T cell receptor beta chain under discussion was sequenced for a study of blood T cell repertoires in COVID-19. The age range of participants was roughly 18 to 90 years, with residence in about two dozen US areas. The repertoire was sequenced with immunoSEQ multiplex PCR; TCRdb's copy has only in-frame clones and lacks some. The data show some 240,000 clones, around 81% seen once. There are 16 residues in the CDR3. Trimming cost V 1 base and J 1 base, with 13 bases left between them. Germline assignment: CDR1 SGHAT and CDR2 FQNNGV. The sequencing input was PBMCs or T cells enriched from blood (not recorded which). This TCR derives from a man aged 45 to 65 who had recovered from COVID-19. The chain joins TRBV11-2 to TRBJ1-1; D is possibly TRBD1 (6 bases). The CDR3 nucleotides are TGTGCCAGCAGCTTAGTGAGCACAGGGTGGAACACTGAAGCTTTCTTT. This translates into CASSLVSTGWNTEAFF. Together with reference TRBV11-2 and TRBJ1-1, the CDR3 gives the full variable domain: EAGVAQSPRYKIIEKRQSVAFWCNPISGHATLYWYQQILGQGPKLLIQFQNNGVVDDSQLPKDRFSAERLKGVDSTLKIQPAKLEDSAVYLCASSLVSTGWNTEAFFGQGTRLTVV.